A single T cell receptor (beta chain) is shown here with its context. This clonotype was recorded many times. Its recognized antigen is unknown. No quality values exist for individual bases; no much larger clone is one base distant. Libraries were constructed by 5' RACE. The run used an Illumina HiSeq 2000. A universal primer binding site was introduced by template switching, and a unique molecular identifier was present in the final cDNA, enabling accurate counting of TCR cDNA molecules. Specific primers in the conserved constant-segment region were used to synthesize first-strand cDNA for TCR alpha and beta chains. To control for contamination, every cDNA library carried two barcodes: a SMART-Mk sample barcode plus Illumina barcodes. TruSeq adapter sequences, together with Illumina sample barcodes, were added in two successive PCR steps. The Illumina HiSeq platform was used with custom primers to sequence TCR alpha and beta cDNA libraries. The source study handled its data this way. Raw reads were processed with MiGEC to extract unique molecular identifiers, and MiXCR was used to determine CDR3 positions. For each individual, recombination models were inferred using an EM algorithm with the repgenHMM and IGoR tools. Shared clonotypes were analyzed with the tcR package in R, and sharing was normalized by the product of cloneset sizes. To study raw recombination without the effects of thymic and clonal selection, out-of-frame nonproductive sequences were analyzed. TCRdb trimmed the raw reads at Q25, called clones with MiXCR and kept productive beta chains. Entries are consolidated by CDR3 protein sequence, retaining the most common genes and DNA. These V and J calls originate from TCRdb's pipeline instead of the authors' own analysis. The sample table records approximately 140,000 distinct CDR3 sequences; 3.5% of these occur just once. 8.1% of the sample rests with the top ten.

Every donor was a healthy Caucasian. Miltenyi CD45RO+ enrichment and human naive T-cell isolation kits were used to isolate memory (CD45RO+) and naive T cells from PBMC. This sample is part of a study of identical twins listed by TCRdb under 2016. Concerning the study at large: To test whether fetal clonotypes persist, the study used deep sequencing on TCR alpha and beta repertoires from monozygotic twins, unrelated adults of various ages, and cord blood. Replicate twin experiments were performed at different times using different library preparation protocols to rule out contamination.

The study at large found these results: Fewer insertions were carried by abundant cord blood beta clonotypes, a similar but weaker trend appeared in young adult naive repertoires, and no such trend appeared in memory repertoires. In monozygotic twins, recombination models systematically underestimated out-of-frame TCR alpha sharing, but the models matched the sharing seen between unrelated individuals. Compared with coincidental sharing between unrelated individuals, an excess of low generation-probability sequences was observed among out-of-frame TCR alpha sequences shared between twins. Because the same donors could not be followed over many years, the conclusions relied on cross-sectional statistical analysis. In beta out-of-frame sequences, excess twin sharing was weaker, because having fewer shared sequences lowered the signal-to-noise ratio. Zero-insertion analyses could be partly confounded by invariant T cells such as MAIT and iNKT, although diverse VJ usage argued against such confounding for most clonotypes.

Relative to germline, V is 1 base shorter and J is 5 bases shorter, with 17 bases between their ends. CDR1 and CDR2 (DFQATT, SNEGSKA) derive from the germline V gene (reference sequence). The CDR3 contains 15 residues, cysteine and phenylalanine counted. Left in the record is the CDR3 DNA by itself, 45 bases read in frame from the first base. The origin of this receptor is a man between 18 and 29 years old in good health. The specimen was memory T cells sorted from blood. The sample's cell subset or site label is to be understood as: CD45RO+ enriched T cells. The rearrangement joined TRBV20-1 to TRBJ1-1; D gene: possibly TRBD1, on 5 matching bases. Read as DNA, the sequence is TGCAGTGCTAGAGGGTCCATGGCAGGGCGGACTGAAGCTTTCTTT. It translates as CSARGSMAGRTEAFF.